Sequencing of this TCR beta chain was carried out in a study of blood T cells in healthy people across ages. Study-wide background: Through template switching, about one barcoded beta molecule was captured per two T cells, as measured in model experiments. Study observations and caveats: Strong correlation existed between TCR beta diversity and naive T cell percentage.

Germline loops: CDR1 SGHAT, CDR2 FQNNGV. The CDR3 spans 14 residues. Using a J-beta primer mix together with a sample-barcoded 5' primer, a second PCR was run for about 6 to 12 cycles. Each cDNA was tagged by a template-switch adaptor containing 12 random nucleotides. At least 2.5 million CDR3-containing paired-end reads were obtained per sample. TCRdb re-derived calls from the 5' RACE reads in MiXCR, one entry per CDR3 protein. The sample has over a million distinct CDR3 sequences, 35% to 50% seen once. This clonotype occurred a few times. The target antigen is unknown. The material sequenced was blood. The chain links TRBV11-2 to TRBJ2-5; a possible D gene is TRBD2 (5 bases). The DNA end is a closer match to TRBJ2-7, so the J assignment may be wrong. The sequence derives from a woman aged 60-75 years in good health. In DNA, the CDR3 is TGTGCCAGCAGCTTACCGTTCGGGAACTACGAGCAGTACTTC. The encoded protein is CASSLPFGNYEQYF.